One sample yielded the 30 T cell receptor beta chains listed below, sequenced in a study of Ad26.COV2.S vaccination and SARS-CoV-2 variants. Clones were read by immunoSEQ multiplex PCR, and TCRdb kept only the in-frame ones, dropping some. The data show about 350,000 clones, around 88% seen once. Regarding treatment: 19 received Ad26.COV2.S at low or high dose, single or two shots; 5 received placebo; per-sample allocation not given. Following the first vaccine or placebo injection, samples were taken on day 63. The input for sequencing was peripheral blood, taken in a trial of Ad26.COV2.S vaccine versus placebo. The receptors derive from a person aged 18-60 years who received the Ad26.COV2.S COVID-19 vaccine or a placebo.

This chain joins TRBV6-5 and TRBJ1-5, with D uncertain. V lost 8 bases and J 7 bases, leaving 18 bases between the germline ends. CDR1 is MNHEY, CDR2 SVGAGI, per germline. The CDR3 is made up of 14 amino acids. This CDR3 reads CASVEALLHQPQHF. The CDR3 coding sequence is TGTGCCAGCGTGGAGGCACTTCTTCACCAGCCCCAGCATTTT.

V usage is TRBV28 and J usage is TRBJ2-1; 8 positions agree with TRBD2. The ends lost 5 bases at V and 3 bases at J; junction bases unmatched: 6. CDR1 is MDHEN, CDR2 SYDVKM, per germline. This CDR3 comprises 15 residues. This CDR3 reads CASSLSGELYNEQFF. The CDR3 DNA reads as TGTGCCAGCAGTCTTAGCGGGGAACTCTACAATGAGCAGTTCTTC. The whole variable domain, remainder taken from reference TRBV28 and TRBJ2-1, is DVKVTQSSRYLVKRTGEKVFLECVQDMDHENMFWYRQDPGLGLRLIYFSYDVKMKEKGDIPEGYSVSREKKERFSLILESASTNQTSMYLCASSLSGELYNEQFFGPGTRLTVL.

V usage is TRBV5-4 and J usage is TRBJ1-6, with no clear D. V lost 4 bases and J lost 8, with 10 bases in between. The V gene's germline CDR1 is SGHNT and CDR2 YYREEE (reference sequence). The CDR3 runs to 13 residues. The CDR3 loop reads CASSPRTDSPLHF. In DNA, the CDR3 is TGTGCCAGCAGCCCCCGTACAGATTCACCCCTCCACTTT.

This clone was seen a few times. V usage is TRBV4-3 and J usage is TRBJ1-2; maybe TRBD1 (6 bases). CDR3 size: 15 residues. Trimming shortened V by 0 bases and J by 4 bases, and 12 bases separated the two germline ends. Per the germline V gene, CDR1 is LGHNA and CDR2 is YSLEER. The CDR3 coding sequence is TGCGCCAGCAGCCAAGAACAGGGTTTGGGCTATGGCTACACCTTC. It encodes CASSQEQGLGYGYTF.

The chain carries TRBV27 and TRBJ2-3; D might be TRBD1 (6 bases). CDR3 length equals 15 residues. Germline V lookup: CDR1 MNHEY, CDR2 SMNVEV (reference sequence). Trimming shortened V by 7 bases and J by 0 bases, and 14 bases separated the two germline ends. The CDR3: CASIPDSWSTDTQYF. In DNA, the CDR3 is TGTGCCAGCATCCCGGACAGTTGGAGCACAGATACGCAGTATTTT.

The table lists this clone with a few counts. The V and J genes are TRBV7-2 and TRBJ2-1, with D unclear. Germline V CDR1 and CDR2: SGHTA, FQGNSA. The CDR3 spans 14 residues. Deletions cut 1 base from V and 6 bases from J, with 10 bases between. The CDR3 sequence: CASSLVWQGNEQFF. The DNA of the CDR3 is TGTGCCAGCAGCTTAGTATGGCAAGGCAATGAGCAGTTCTTC.

This sequence joins TRBV28 and TRBJ2-7; D possibly matches TRBD1 or TRBD2 (5 bases each). V lost 4 bases to trimming and J lost 5 bases, with 18 bases between them. There are 15 residues in the CDR3. Germline CDR1 reads MDHEN; CDR2 reads SYDVKM. As DNA, the CDR3 is TGTGCCAGCAGTTCCGTTCCGGGACCCCCAGACGAGCAGTACTTC. Translating gives CASSSVPGPPDEQYF. The full variable domain, its missing parts supplied by reference TRBV28 and TRBJ2-7, is DVKVTQSSRYLVKRTGEKVFLECVQDMDHENMFWYRQDPGLGLRLIYFSYDVKMKEKGDIPEGYSVSREKKERFSLILESASTNQTSMYLCASSSVPGPPDEQYFGPGTRLTVT.

The V and J genes are TRBV5-8 and TRBJ2-3; tentatively, D is TRBD1 (5 bases). Germline V gene sequence: CDR1 SGHTS, CDR2 YDEGEE. V lost 0 bases and J lost 3, with 11 bases in between. This CDR3 spans 15 amino acids. The CDR3 sequence: CASSLGQGRTDTQYF. CDR3 DNA sequence: TGTGCCAGCAGCTTGGGGCAGGGAAGGACAGATACGCAGTATTTT.

The chain is built from TRBV6-4 and TRBJ1-6; 7 nucleotides agree with TRBD1. The CDR3 runs to 15 residues. Germline V CDR1 and CDR2: MRHNA, SNTAGT. The V and J ends lost 4 bases and 6 bases, in that order; junction bases with no gene match: 6. CDR3 nucleotides: TGTGCCAGCAGTGGACAGGGTATGGGTAATTCACCCCTCCACTTT. Its protein product is CASSGQGMGNSPLHF.

This clone appeared a single time. The chain recombines TRBV4-3 with TRBJ1-1; 8 nucleotides agree with TRBD1. CDR3 length: 13 amino acids. V shed 5 bases and J 7 bases; nucleotides not matched to a gene: 6. From germline, CDR1 is LGHNA and CDR2 YSLEER. CDR3 DNA sequence: TGCGCCAGCAGCTTCGACAGGGGATTTGAAGCTTTCTTT. Translated: CASSFDRGFEAFF.

The V gene is TRBV6-6, the J gene TRBJ1-1, with a possible D match to TRBD1 (5 bases). Per the germline V gene, CDR1 is MNHNY and CDR2 is SVGAGI (reference sequence). The V end lost 6 bases, the J end lost 6 bases, and 20 bases lay between the germline ends. The CDR3 extends over 15 amino acids. The CDR3 spells CASSSVQDRGAEAFF. The CDR3 DNA reads TGTGCCAGCAGCTCAGTACAGGATCGGGGCGCTGAAGCTTTCTTT.

This chain links TRBV5-1 with TRBJ1-3; D perhaps matches TRBD1 (6 bases). Between the trimmed V and J ends, which lost 2 bases and 4 bases, there was a span of 13 bases. Germline V CDR1 and CDR2: SGHRS, YFSETQ. The CDR3 has 15 residues. The CDR3 reads CASSFTGSAGNTIYF. Here the CDR3 DNA reads TGCGCCAGCAGCTTTACAGGGTCGGCCGGAAACACCATATATTTT.

The V and J genes are TRBV12-3 or TRBV12-4 and TRBJ2-1, with D uncertain. The CDR3 totals 13 residues. V lost 10 bases, J lost 0 bases, and 10 bases lay in between. CDR3 loop: CATIQDSYNEQFF. CDR3 sequence (DNA): TGTGCCACCATTCAAGACTCCTACAATGAGCAGTTCTTC.

The chain combines TRBV28 with TRBJ1-4, with D perhaps TRBD1 (6 bases). This CDR3 has 12 amino acids. Germline V gene sequence: CDR1 MDHEN, CDR2 SYDVKM. Deletions cut 7 bases from V and 7 bases from J, with 10 bases between. The CDR3 nucleotides read TGTGCCAGCAACTACAGGGTTGAAAAACTGTTTTTT. Its translation: CASNYRVEKLFF.

The CDR3 DNA follows: TGTGCCAGCAGTTTAGGGCGGCGGGGGGGCTTATCGGACACCGGGGAGCTGTTTTTT. It codes for CASSLGRRGGLSDTGELFF. The chain employs TRBV28 and TRBJ2-2, with TRBD2 identical over 9 bases. V lost 2 bases, J lost 3 bases, and 13 bases stayed unmatched. In germline, CDR1 is MDHEN, CDR2 SYDVKM. The CDR3 is made up of 19 amino acids.

The chain carries TRBV6-5 and TRBJ1-4; D remains unclear. V lost 2 bases and J 7 bases, leaving 11 bases between the germline ends. The CDR3 runs to 14 residues. Germline CDR1 and CDR2: MNHEY and SVGAGI. The CDR3, as DNA: TGTGCCAGCAGTTACGGACCATTGCGTGAAAAACTGTTTTTT. Amino acids: CASSYGPLREKLFF.

The genes are TRBV11-2 and TRBJ2-7; D unresolved. V was pared by 5 bases and J by 0 bases, with 8 bases between. The germline gives CDR1 SGHAT, CDR2 FQNNGV. The length of the CDR3 is 13 residues. CDR3 sequence: CASSVAGSYEQYF. The CDR3 DNA follows: TGTGCCAGCAGCGTCGCAGGCTCCTACGAGCAGTACTTC.

The chain couples TRBV7-2 to TRBJ1-3, with unresolved D. The CDR3 runs to 16 residues. Germline lookup yields CDR1 SGHTA and CDR2 FQGNSA. The V end lost 5 bases, the J end lost 0 bases, and 14 bases lay between the germline ends. CDR3 nucleotide sequence: TGTGCCAGCAGCGCCCGCAGCCGGAACTCTGGAAACACCATATATTTT. Residues: CASSARSRNSGNTIYF.

This sequence joins TRBV18 and TRBJ2-5; 9 bases fit TRBD1. The junction had 7 bases not matched to a gene; V was cut back by 3 bases and J by 5 bases. The CDR3 runs to 15 residues. The germline V gene has CDR1 KGHSH and CDR2 LQKENI. The CDR3 loop reads CASSPGQGHSETQYF. The CDR3, as DNA: TGTGCCAGCTCACCCGGACAGGGGCATAGCGAGACCCAGTACTTC.

This rearrangement joins TRBV6-6 to TRBJ1-6; D is unclear. The V end was cut by 2 bases, the J end by 6 bases, with 5 bases between. The germline V gene encodes CDR1 MNHNY and CDR2 SVGAGI (reference sequence). The CDR3 runs 13 residues. In DNA form, the CDR3 reads TGTGCCAGCAGTTACCCCTCTAATTCACCCCTCCACTTT. Its translation is CASSYPSNSPLHF.

V and J are TRBV6-2 or TRBV6-3 and TRBJ2-2; no clear D. Per germline, CDR1 MNHEY and CDR2 SVGEGT. The CDR3 spans 13 residues. Trimming left V 2 bases short and J 5 bases short, with 6 bases between. CDR3: CASSYRETGELFF. The CDR3 DNA is TGTGCCAGCAGTTACAGGGAAACCGGGGAGCTGTTTTTT.

The genes are TRBV21-1 and TRBJ2-3; TRBD1, the D gene given by the table, was not confirmed from the DNA. TRBV21-1 is reported as a pseudogene. This CDR3 comprises 17 residues. The DNA for the CDR3 is TGTGCCAGCAGCATACCGGGACAATCGTACTCAACAGATACGCAGTATTTT. This translates into CASSIPGQSYSTDTQYF.

The CDR3 region is CASSQAATDTEAFF. In nucleotides, the CDR3 is TGTGCCAGCAGCCAAGCGGCGACAGACACTGAAGCTTTCTTT. The chain is built from TRBV3-1 (or the pseudogene TRBV3-2) and TRBJ1-1; maybe TRBD1 (5 bases). CDR1 is LGHDT and CDR2 is YNNKEL in the germline V gene (reference sequence). There are 14 residues in the CDR3. Trimming took 1 base from V and 3 from J, leaving 9 bases between them.

For this clone: A much larger clonotype is one base distant, so this may be a read error. Other DNA sequences in the sample encode the same CDR3. The chain has TRBV28 and TRBJ1-2; maybe TRBD1 (5 bases). The CDR3 covers 13 residues. The ends were cut back, 1 base at V and 2 bases at J, with 5 bases in the middle. The germline V gene encodes CDR1 MDHEN and CDR2 SYDVKM. This chain's CDR3 is CASSLSGNYGYTF. In DNA, the CDR3 is TGTGCCAGCAGTTTATCAGGGAACTATGGCTACACCTTC.

This sequence joins TRBV5-6 and TRBJ2-7; no definite D call. The length of the CDR3 is 15 residues. V was clipped by 3 bases and J by 1 base, with 14 bases between them. The germline gives CDR1 SGHDT, CDR2 YYEEEE. The CDR3 DNA reads TGTGCCAGCAGCTACTTCCTCCGGAGTTCCTACGAGCAGTACTTC. This sequence encodes CASSYFLRSSYEQYF.

The chain carries TRBV7-4 and TRBJ1-5, with D perhaps TRBD1 (5 bases). This CDR3 spans 16 amino acids. The germline V gene encodes CDR1 SGHVT and CDR2 SQSDAQ. V was clipped by 8 bases and J by 0 bases, with 17 bases between them. CDR3 region: CASYCGADLSNQPQHF. For the CDR3, the DNA is TGTGCCAGCTACTGTGGGGCAGACCTTAGCAATCAGCCCCAGCATTTT.

The chain recombines TRBV4-1 with TRBJ2-7; D might be TRBD1 (6 bases). Germline V gene lookup returns CDR1 MGHRA and CDR2 YSYEKL. This CDR3 has 14 amino acids. V was clipped by 1 base and J by 1 base, with 8 bases between them. CDR3 sequence: CASSQGGQSYEQYF. CDR3 DNA sequence: TGCGCCAGCAGCCAAGGGGGACAATCCTACGAGCAGTACTTC.

V gene TRBV18 combines with J gene TRBJ1-1; D uncertain. Trimming shortened V by 3 bases and J by 6 bases, and 8 bases separated the two germline ends. The germline V gene encodes CDR1 KGHSH and CDR2 LQKENI. The CDR3 is 12 amino acids. The chain's CDR3 is CASSPGRSEAFF. The CDR3 DNA is TGTGCCAGCTCACCCGGCCGTTCTGAAGCTTTCTTT.

The chain employs TRBV30 and TRBJ2-7, with 9 bases aligning to TRBD1. The trim removed 5 bases at V and 2 bases at J, leaving 4 bases unmatched. The CDR3 contains 13 residues. Germline CDR1 is GTSNPN and CDR2 is SVGIG (reference sequence). The CDR3 region is CAWAGTGPYEQYF. The CDR3 nucleotides read TGTGCCTGGGCCGGGACAGGGCCCTACGAGCAGTACTTC.

The V gene is TRBV29-1, the J gene TRBJ2-2, with 7 bases aligning to TRBD1. Trimming at V came to 6 bases and at J to 6 bases, leaving 7 bases not matched to a gene. The CDR3 length is 13 residues. Germline V gene lookup returns CDR1 SQVTM and CDR2 ANQGSEA. The CDR3 coding sequence is TGCAGCGTGTTGGGAGACAGGGCCGGGGAGCTGTTTTTT. It encodes CSVLGDRAGELFF.